This T cell receptor (beta chain) was sequenced during a study of blood T cell repertoires in COVID-19. At the level of the study: Samples came from the United States, Italy and Spain, spanning acute and convalescent COVID-19. PBMCs, B-cell-depleted T cells, or T cells provided the cDNA or gDNA that made up the material.

In the authors' workflow: How many nucleated cells were present was estimated from reference gene primer amplification. TCRdb's copy holds only in-frame clones and misses some; the assay was immunoSEQ multiplex PCR. V, J and clone size are taken as reported in that table, and D and trimming were inferred from the DNA itself. The top ten hold 1% of the sample, which has more than 250,000 clones, about nine tenths seen once. After removal of 4 bases from V and 5 bases from J, the junction contained 5 bases not matched to a gene. The germline V gene has CDR1 SGHRS and CDR2 YFSETQ. The CDR3 is 13 amino acids.

Sample: peripheral blood. This chain uses TRBV5-1 with TRBJ2-5; 7 nucleotides agree with TRBD2. The clonotype was recovered from a man aged 50 or older with active or convalescent COVID-19. The CDR3: CASSGSGTETQYF. DNA for the CDR3: TGCGCCAGCAGCGGCAGCGGGACGGAGACCCAGTACTTC.